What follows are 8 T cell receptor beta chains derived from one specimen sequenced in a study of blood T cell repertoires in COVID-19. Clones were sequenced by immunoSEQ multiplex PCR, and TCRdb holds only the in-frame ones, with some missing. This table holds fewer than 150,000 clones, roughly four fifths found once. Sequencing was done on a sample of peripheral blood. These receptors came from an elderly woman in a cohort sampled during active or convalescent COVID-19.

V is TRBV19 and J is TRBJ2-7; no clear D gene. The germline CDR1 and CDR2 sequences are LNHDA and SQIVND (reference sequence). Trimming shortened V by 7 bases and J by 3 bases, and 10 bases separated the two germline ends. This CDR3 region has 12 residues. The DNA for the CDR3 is TGTGCCAGTACCATGAAACACTACGAGCAGTACGTC. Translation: CASTMKHYEQYV.

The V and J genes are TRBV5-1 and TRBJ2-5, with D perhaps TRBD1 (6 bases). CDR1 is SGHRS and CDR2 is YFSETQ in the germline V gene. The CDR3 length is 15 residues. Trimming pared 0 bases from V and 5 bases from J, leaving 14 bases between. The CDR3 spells CASSLGASGAETQYF. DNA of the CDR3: TGCGCCAGCAGCTTGGGAGCGTCAGGGGCCGAGACCCAGTACTTC.

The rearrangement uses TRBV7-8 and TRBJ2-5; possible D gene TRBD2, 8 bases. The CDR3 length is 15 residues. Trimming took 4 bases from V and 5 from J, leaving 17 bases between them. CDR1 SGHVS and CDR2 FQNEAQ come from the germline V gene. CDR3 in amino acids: CASSWLAGGQETQYF. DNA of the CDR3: TGTGCCAGCAGCTGGTTGGCGGGGGGACAGGAGACCCAGTACTTC. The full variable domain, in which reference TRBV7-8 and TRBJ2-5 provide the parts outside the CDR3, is GAGVSQSPRYKVAKRGQDVALRCDPISGHVSLFWYQQALGQGPEFLTYFQNEAQLDKSGLPSDRFFAERPEGSVSTLKIQRTQQEDSAVYLCASSWLAGGQETQYFGPGTRLLVL.

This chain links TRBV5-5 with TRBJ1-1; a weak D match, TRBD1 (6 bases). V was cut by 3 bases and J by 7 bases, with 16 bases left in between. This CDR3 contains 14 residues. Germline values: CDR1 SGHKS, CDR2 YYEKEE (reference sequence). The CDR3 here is CASSSQSQGVEAFF. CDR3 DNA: TGTGCCAGCAGCTCCCAGTCACAGGGCGTTGAAGCTTTCTTT.

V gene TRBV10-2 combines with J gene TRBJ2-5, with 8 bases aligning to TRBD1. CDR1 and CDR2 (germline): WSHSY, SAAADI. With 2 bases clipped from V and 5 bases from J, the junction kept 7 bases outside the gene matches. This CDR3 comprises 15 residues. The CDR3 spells CASSEAGGLLETQYF. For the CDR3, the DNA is TGCGCCAGCAGTGAGGCAGGGGGCTTGTTGGAGACCCAGTACTTC.

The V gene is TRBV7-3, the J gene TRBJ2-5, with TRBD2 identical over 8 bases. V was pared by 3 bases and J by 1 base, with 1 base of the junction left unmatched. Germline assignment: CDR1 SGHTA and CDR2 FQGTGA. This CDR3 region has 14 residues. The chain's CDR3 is CASSFSGGQETQYF. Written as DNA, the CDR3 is TGTGCCAGCAGCTTCAGCGGGGGCCAAGAGACCCAGTACTTC.

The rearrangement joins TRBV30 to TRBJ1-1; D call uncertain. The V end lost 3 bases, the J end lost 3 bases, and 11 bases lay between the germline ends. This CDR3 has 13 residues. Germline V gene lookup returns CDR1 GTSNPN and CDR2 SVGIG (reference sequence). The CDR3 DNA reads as TGTGCCTGGAGCTCCTCGGGAGACACTGAAGCTTTCTTT. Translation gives CAWSSSGDTEAFF.

For the CDR3, the DNA is TGTGCCAGTGGGGAGGTTAAGGGCGAGCAGTACTTC. Protein sequence: CASGEVKGEQYF. The V and J genes are TRBV6-5 and TRBJ2-7, with D perhaps TRBD2 (6 bases). Germline V gene lookup returns CDR1 MNHEY and CDR2 SVGAGI. CDR3 length equals 12 residues. V was clipped by 9 bases and J by 6 bases, with 15 bases between them.